This T cell receptor (beta chain) was captured by sequencing in a study of vaccination and CD4 T cells after COVID-19. Overall study: The authors exposed cells to overlapping spike peptides derived from SARS-CoV-2, HCoV-NL63, HCoV-OC43 and HCoV-229E.

The junction had 4 bases not matched to a gene; V was cut back by 8 bases and J by 0 bases. Looked up from germline, CDR1 is LNHDA and CDR2 is SQIVND (reference sequence). This CDR3 is built from 16 residues. Specified treatment: approximately nine-day PBMC culture with coronavirus spike peptide pools or control peptides (ViraFEST assay). Once obtained from cultured CD4+ T cells, the DNA was sequenced using the Oncomine TCR Beta short-read assay. TCRdb passed the PCR reads through MiXCR, listing each CDR3 protein once. The sample holds under 5,000 distinct CDR3 sequences, 30% to 40% seen once. This clonotype was seen a few times. No antigen is known for it.

This material consisted of CD4+ T cells from blood, cultured in vitro, taken after SARS-CoV-2 vaccination. The chain carries TRBV19 and TRBJ1-6, with 10 bases fitting TRBD1. This sequence was found in a human donor who had recovered from COVID-19. The CDR3 protein is CASAGTGASYNSPLHF. CDR3 sequence (DNA): TGTGCCAGTGCCGGGACAGGGGCCTCCTATAATTCACCCCTCCACTTT.